The rows below give T cell receptor beta chains drawn from one sample of a study of T-cell reconstitution after alpha-beta-depleted transplantation in children. TCRdb fed the PCR reads into MiXCR, producing one record per CDR3 protein. The table lists hundreds of thousands of distinct CDR3 sequences, about 15% of them singletons. The specimen was PBMCs from the stem cell graft donor, collected from the stem cell graft. The origin of the receptors is a human donor who donated a stem cell graft to a child with acute myeloid leukemia. The CDR3 runs from the conserved cysteine through the conserved F or W. Fields, in order: CDR3 protein, CDR3 DNA, V gene, clone size, J gene, D gene. A D gene is named only where the DNA matches it firmly. The size entry is marked missing in some rows and otherwise reads once, few, many or a size class.

CDR3: CASSLGTGVAGYTF
DNA: TGTGCCAGCAGTTTAGGGACAGGGGTCGCTGGCTACACCTTC
V: TRBV12-3/TRBV12-4
size: many
J: TRBJ1-2
D: TRBD1

CDR3: CSVKTGMNTEAFF
DNA: TGCAGCGTCAAGACAGGCATGAACACTGAAGCTTTCTTT
V: TRBV29-1
size: many
J: TRBJ1-1
D: .

CDR3: CASSSTDLELSSNTGELFF
DNA: TGTGCCAGCAGTTCCACAGACCTGGAACTCAGCTCGAACACCGGGGAGCTGTTTTTT
V: TRBV12-3/TRBV12-4
size: few
J: TRBJ2-2
D: .

CDR3: CASSFEGAGIKTQYF
DNA: TGTGCCAGCAGCTTTGAGGGAGCGGGGATAAAGACCCAGTACTTC
V: TRBV7-2
size: many
J: TRBJ2-5
D: TRBD2

CDR3: CASSPLSGAKNIQYF
DNA: TGTGCCAGCAGCCCCCTCAGCGGGGCCAAAAACATTCAGTACTTC
V: TRBV7-9
size: few
J: TRBJ2-4
D: .

CDR3: CASSLRRGADEQFF
DNA: TGTGCCAGCAGTTTACGGCGGGGGGCGGATGAGCAGTTCTTC
V: TRBV27
size: .
J: TRBJ2-1
D: TRBD2

CDR3: CASRNQDRGGKKQFF
DNA: TGTGCCAGCAGGAACCAAGACAGGGGCGGTAAAAAGCAGTTCTTC
V: TRBV7-2
size: many
J: TRBJ2-1
D: TRBD1

CDR3: CSASISGKLGKNIQYF
DNA: TGCAGTGCTAGTATATCAGGGAAGTTGGGGAAAAACATTCAGTACTTC
V: TRBV20-1
size: few
J: TRBJ2-4
D: .

CDR3: CASRPRGGFLNTEAFF
DNA: TGTGCAAGTCGCCCCCGCGGCGGATTCCTGAACACTGAAGCTTTCTTT
V: TRBV12-2
size: .
J: TRBJ1-1
D: .

CDR3: CASSARRPNTEAFF
DNA: TGTGCCAGCAGCGCCCGTAGGCCTAACACTGAAGCTTTCTTT
V: TRBV7-2
size: .
J: TRBJ1-1
D: .

CDR3: CASSPGQAGNTIYF
DNA: TGTGCCAGCAGCCCAGGGCAGGCTGGAAACACCATATATTTT
V: TRBV7-9
size: .
J: TRBJ1-3
D: .

CDR3: CASSLFRGAEGYTF
DNA: TGTGCCAGCAGTTTATTCAGGGGGGCGGAGGGCTACACCTTC
V: TRBV27
size: many
J: TRBJ1-2
D: TRBD1

CDR3: CASSSGTEGMTFF
DNA: TGTGCCAGCAGTTCTGGGACGGAGGGAATGACTTTCTTT
V: TRBV12-3/TRBV12-4
size: few
J: TRBJ1-1
D: .

CDR3: CASSPFGRTSTYTQYF
DNA: TGTGCCAGCTCACCCTTCGGACGGACTAGCACATATACGCAGTATTTT
V: TRBV18
size: .
J: TRBJ2-3
D: TRBD2

CDR3: CSARGVPVSRGYTF
DNA: TGCAGTGCTAGAGGCGTCCCGGTATCGAGAGGCTACACCTTC
V: TRBV20-1
size: few
J: TRBJ1-2
D: .

CDR3: CASSLGSFSNQPQHF
DNA: TGTGCCAGCAGCTTGGGGTCTTTTAGCAATCAGCCCCAGCATTTT
V: TRBV5-6
size: many
J: TRBJ1-5
D: .

CDR3: CASSSSGQQAFF
DNA: TGTGCCAGCAGCTCCTCGGGACAGCAAGCTTTCTTT
V: TRBV9
size: .
J: TRBJ1-1
D: TRBD1

CDR3: CASSLGSLGEQYF
DNA: TGTGCCAGCAGCTTGGGCAGTCTAGGGGAGCAGTACTTC
V: TRBV7-2
size: .
J: TRBJ2-7
D: .

CDR3: CASSELRIKRVQYF
DNA: TGTGCCAGCAGTGAACTACGGATAAAACGTGTCCAGTACTTC
V: TRBV6-1
size: many
J: TRBJ2-5
D: .

CDR3: CSAKQGTTGELFF
DNA: TGCAGTGCCAAACAGGGTACCACCGGGGAGCTGTTTTTT
V: TRBV20-1
size: many
J: TRBJ2-2
D: .

CDR3: CASTPHSTDTQYF
DNA: TGCGCCAGCACGCCACACAGCACAGATACGCAGTATTTT
V: TRBV5-1
size: .
J: TRBJ2-3
D: .

CDR3: CSASFQGLWAAEQFF
DNA: TGCAGTGCTAGCTTCCAGGGTCTATGGGCGGCTGAGCAGTTCTTC
V: TRBV20-1
size: .
J: TRBJ2-1
D: .

CDR3: CASSQDLGFRVGSFF
DNA: TGTGCCAGCAGCCAAGATCTCGGATTCCGGGTCGGTTCTTTCTTT
V: TRBV4-2
size: few
J: TRBJ1-1
D: .

CDR3: CSARDRVRAYSNQPQHF
DNA: TGCAGTGCTCGCGACAGGGTGAGGGCTTATAGCAATCAGCCCCAGCATTTT
V: TRBV20-1
size: .
J: TRBJ1-5
D: TRBD1

CDR3: CSARDGKGLNEQFF
DNA: TGCAGTGCTAGAGATGGGAAGGGGCTAAATGAGCAGTTCTTC
V: TRBV20-1
size: many
J: TRBJ2-1
D: .

CDR3: CSARKDRVLTIETQYF
DNA: TGCAGTGCTCGTAAAGACAGGGTATTAACCATAGAGACCCAGTACTTC
V: TRBV20-1
size: many
J: TRBJ2-5
D: TRBD1

CDR3: CSARTGTGIDEQFF
DNA: TGCAGTGCTCGAACCGGGACAGGGATCGATGAGCAGTTCTTC
V: TRBV20-1
size: many
J: TRBJ2-1
D: TRBD1

CDR3: CASSVGWRTSGDNEQFF
DNA: TGTGCCAGCAGCGTAGGATGGAGGACTAGCGGCGACAATGAGCAGTTCTTC
V: TRBV9
size: few
J: TRBJ2-1
D: TRBD2

CDR3: CSVTLWTGGNYNEKLFF
DNA: TGCAGCGTTACCCTATGGACAGGGGGAAACTATAATGAAAAACTGTTTTTT
V: TRBV29-1
size: few
J: TRBJ1-4
D: TRBD1

CDR3: CASSRRTGNTEAFF
DNA: TGCGCCAGCAGCCGAAGGACAGGGAACACTGAAGCTTTCTTT
V: TRBV5-1
size: few
J: TRBJ1-1
D: TRBD1

CDR3: CSALDRGNQPQHF
DNA: TGCAGTGCTCTAGACAGGGGCAATCAGCCCCAGCATTTT
V: TRBV20-1
size: many
J: TRBJ1-5
D: TRBD1

CDR3: CSVEDQRLAKNIQYF
DNA: TGCAGCGTTGAAGATCAGAGGTTAGCCAAAAACATTCAGTACTTC
V: TRBV29-1
size: .
J: TRBJ2-4
D: .

CDR3: CATSRDRNRASGANVLTF
DNA: TGTGCCACCAGCAGAGATCGTAACAGGGCCTCTGGGGCCAACGTCCTGACTTTC
V: TRBV15
size: .
J: TRBJ2-6
D: .

CDR3: CSARERPSYNEQFF
DNA: TGCAGTGCTAGAGAACGCCCATCCTACAATGAGCAGTTCTTC
V: TRBV20-1
size: many
J: TRBJ2-1
D: .

CDR3: CAISPGDRAYEQYF
DNA: TGTGCCATCAGCCCCGGGGACAGAGCCTACGAGCAGTACTTC
V: TRBV5-6
size: .
J: TRBJ2-7
D: TRBD1

CDR3: CSASPRAMANEKLFF
DNA: TGCAGTGCTAGCCCCAGGGCCATGGCTAATGAAAAACTGTTTTTT
V: TRBV20-1
size: many
J: TRBJ1-4
D: .

CDR3: CSAREWGTGQRDTQYF
DNA: TGCAGTGCTAGAGAATGGGGGACAGGGCAAAGAGATACGCAGTATTTT
V: TRBV20-1
size: many
J: TRBJ2-3
D: TRBD1

CDR3: CASHRGDDTDTQYF
DNA: TGTGCCAGCCATCGGGGGGACGACACAGATACGCAGTATTTT
V: TRBV28
size: many
J: TRBJ2-3
D: TRBD2

CDR3: CASSYSGFVEAFF
DNA: TGTGCCAGCAGTTACTCAGGGTTTGTTGAAGCTTTCTTT
V: TRBV6-6
size: many
J: TRBJ1-1
D: .

CDR3: CASSQTGGNIQYF
DNA: TGTGCCAGCAGCCAGACAGGGGGAAACATTCAGTACTTC
V: TRBV12-3/TRBV12-4
size: .
J: TRBJ2-4
D: TRBD1

CDR3: CASSPRLAGVSGELFF
DNA: TGCGCCAGCAGCCCCCGACTAGCGGGGGTGTCCGGGGAGCTGTTTTTT
V: TRBV5-1
size: few
J: TRBJ2-2
D: TRBD2

CDR3: CASSPWEGNTEAFF
DNA: TGTGCCAGCAGTCCTTGGGAGGGGAACACTGAAGCTTTCTTT
V: TRBV12-3/TRBV12-4
size: many
J: TRBJ1-1
D: .

CDR3: CASSVASRPPNEQFF
DNA: TGTGCCAGCAGCGTAGCCTCCCGACCCCCAAACGAGCAGTTCTTC
V: TRBV9
size: few
J: TRBJ2-1
D: .

CDR3: CANWTGTSNQPQHF
DNA: TGTGCCAACTGGACAGGAACTAGCAATCAGCCCCAGCATTTT
V: TRBV7-9
size: few
J: TRBJ1-5
D: TRBD1

CDR3: CASRGLAGGNEQFF
DNA: TGTGCCAGCAGGGGACTAGCCGGGGGCAATGAGCAGTTCTTC
V: TRBV7-8
size: few
J: TRBJ2-1
D: TRBD2

CDR3: CASSRGGEVNEQFF
DNA: TGCGCCAGCAGCCGCGGGGGGGAGGTGAATGAGCAGTTCTTC
V: TRBV5-1
size: .
J: TRBJ2-1
D: TRBD2

CDR3: CSARLDTSTGGYTF
DNA: TGCAGTGCTAGACTGGACACCTCTACCGGTGGCTACACCTTC
V: TRBV20-1
size: many
J: TRBJ1-2
D: .

CDR3: CASSLETGGGYTF
DNA: TGTGCCAGCAGCTTAGAGACAGGGGGTGGCTACACCTTC
V: TRBV7-2
size: few
J: TRBJ1-2
D: TRBD1

CDR3: CSARVASGGTLAKNIQYF
DNA: TGCAGTGCTAGAGTGGCTAGCGGGGGAACCCTAGCCAAAAACATTCAGTACTTC
V: TRBV20-1
size: few
J: TRBJ2-4
D: TRBD2

CDR3: CASSPGTGYTDTQYF
DNA: TGTGCCAGCAGCCCCGGGACAGGATACACAGATACGCAGTATTTT
V: TRBV5-6
size: few
J: TRBJ2-3
D: TRBD1

CDR3: CKPERGARDTQYF
DNA: TGCAAACCAGAGCGGGGGGCAAGAGATACGCAGTATTTT
V: TRBV20-1
size: few
J: TRBJ2-3
D: TRBD2

CDR3: CASSLGGGQGTRSTEAFF
DNA: TGTGCCAGCAGCTTAGGGGGGGGACAGGGAACGAGAAGCACTGAAGCTTTCTTT
V: TRBV11-2
size: few
J: TRBJ1-1
D: TRBD1

CDR3: CATSDPAGQTNTGELFF
DNA: TGTGCCACCAGTGACCCCGCAGGACAGACGAACACCGGGGAGCTGTTTTTT
V: TRBV24-1
size: once
J: TRBJ2-2
D: .

CDR3: CASSFKGYPGNTIYF
DNA: TGTGCCAGCAGTTTTAAGGGCTATCCAGGAAACACCATATATTTT
V: TRBV28
size: .
J: TRBJ1-3
D: .